A selection of T cell receptor beta chains follows, all from one sample in a study of shared clonotypes between healthy human individuals. TCRdb's table, derived via immunoSEQ multiplex PCR, lists solely in-frame clones and lacks some. The sample lists about 2,500,000 clones; approximately 92% were seen once. Specimen: naive CD4+ T cells sorted from blood. These receptors were taken from a young man in good health. Each CDR3 is given with its conserved first and last residue. The D gene is left open where the match is weak. A row's size may be missing; if present it is once, few, many or a size class.

TRBJ2-7 | - | TRBV6-1 | - | TGTGCCAGCAGTGAAGGAAGGTCCTGGGAGCAGTACTTC | CASSEGRSWEQYF
TRBJ2-7 | - | TRBV7-9 | few | TGTGCCAGCAGCCCTTCGGCTTACGAGCAGTACTTC | CASSPSAYEQYF
TRBJ2-1 | TRBD2 | TRBV7-9 | - | TGTGCCAGCAGCGACCGACTAGCGGGAGGGGGTGAGCAGTTCTTC | CASSDRLAGGGEQFF
TRBJ2-5 | TRBD1 | TRBV5-1 | - | TGCGCCAGCAGCACCGGACAGGCACACCAAGAGACCCAGTACTTC | CASSTGQAHQETQYF
TRBJ1-3 | - | TRBV10-1 | - | TGCGCCAGCAGTCCCGGGAGCTCTGGAAACACCATATATTTT | CASSPGSSGNTIYF
TRBJ1-3 | - | TRBV5-1 | - | TGCGCCAGCAGCGGGGACCTTTCCTCTGGAAACACCATATATTTT | CASSGDLSSGNTIYF
TRBJ1-5 | - | TRBV6-1 | - | TGTGCCAGCAGAGCAAATCAGCCCCAGCATTTT | CASRANQPQHF
TRBJ2-7 | TRBD2 | TRBV12-5 | - | TGTGCTAGTGGTTTGGGACTAGCGGGCTACGAGCAGTACTTC | CASGLGLAGYEQYF
TRBJ1-5 | - | TRBV5-6 | - | TGTGCCAGCAGCCTCGGAGTGCAGGAGCCCCAGCATTTT | CASSLGVQEPQHF
TRBJ2-1 | - | TRBV5-1 | once | TGCGCCAGCAATCGAAAGGGCTACAATGAGCAGTTCTTC | CASNRKGYNEQFF
TRBJ1-2 | - | TRBV12-2 | - | TGTGCAAGTCGCCCCGACAGGGGGCAGGCTAACTATGGCTACACCTTC | CASRPDRGQANYGYTF
TRBJ1-1 | TRBD1 | TRBV4-1 | - | TGCGCCAGCAAAGCAGGGGGCGGTAACACTGAAGCTTTCTTT | CASKAGGGNTEAFF
TRBJ2-7 | - | TRBV12-5 | - | TGTGCTAGTGGTAAGGACAGCTACGAGCAGTACTTC | CASGKDSYEQYF
TRBJ2-7 | TRBD2 | TRBV6-5 | - | TGTGCCAGCAGCGCGGGGGGTTCCTACGAGCAGTACTTC | CASSAGGSYEQYF
TRBJ2-7 | TRBD1 | TRBV29-1 | - | TGCAGCGTTGAAGGACAGGGGTTCTGGGCCTACGAGCAGTACTTC | CSVEGQGFWAYEQYF
TRBJ2-7 | - | TRBV19 | once | TGTGCCAGTAGTCAGGGGATGGTAAACGAGCAGTACTTC | CASSQGMVNEQYF
TRBJ2-7 | TRBD1 | TRBV6-6 | - | TGTGCCAGCAGAATATCCAGGGGGCCTTTCTCCTACGAGCAGTACTTC | CASRISRGPFSYEQYF
TRBJ2-3 | - | TRBV5-1 | - | TGCGCCAGCAGCTTGGCGGTTTCGGAGGGAGATACGCAGTATTTT | CASSLAVSEGDTQYF
TRBJ2-7 | TRBD1 | TRBV11-2 | - | TGTGCCAGCAGCTTAGTAAGGACAGGGGTCAACGAGCAGTACTTC | CASSLVRTGVNEQYF
TRBJ1-1 | - | TRBV6-5 | - | TGTGCCAGCAGTTACTCTGGGACGCGGACCACTGAAGCTTTCTTT | CASSYSGTRTTEAFF
TRBJ2-1 | - | TRBV6-5 | - | TGTGCCAGCGGGAGAAGCGACAATGAGCAGTTCTTC | CASGRSDNEQFF
TRBJ1-1 | TRBD1 | TRBV6-5 | - | TGTGCCAGCAGTCCCCGACAGGGAGCTGAAGCTTTCTTT | CASSPRQGAEAFF
TRBJ2-3 | TRBD2 | TRBV7-2 | - | TGTGCCAGCAGACAAGGACTAGCGGGAGGGGGTACGCAGTATTTT | CASRQGLAGGGTQYF
TRBJ1-6 | - | TRBV19 | - | TGTGCCAGTAGCAGGAGCTCCTATAATTCACCCCTCCACTTT | CASSRSSYNSPLHF
TRBJ1-3 | - | TRBV6-5 | - | TGTGCCAGCAGTTACTCCATGGGCTCTGGAAACACCATATATTTT | CASSYSMGSGNTIYF
TRBJ1-1 | - | TRBV28 | few | TGTGCCAGCAGTTTGGGGAACACTGAAGCTTTCTTT | CASSLGNTEAFF
TRBJ2-7 | TRBD1 | TRBV19 | - | TGTGCCAGTAGTATAAGCGGACAGGTGAACTACGAGCAGTACTTC | CASSISGQVNYEQYF
TRBJ2-5 | TRBD2 | TRBV6-1 | - | TGTGCCAGCAGTGAACCCGGACTAGCGGGGTGGGGCCAAGAGACCCAGTACTTC | CASSEPGLAGWGQETQYF
TRBJ1-4 | - | TRBV2 | - | TGTGCCAGCACCGGACAGCCCTCAACTAATGAAAAACTGTTTTTT | CASTGQPSTNEKLFF
TRBJ2-1 | - | TRBV6-5 | once | TGTGCCAGCAGTTACAGTATCGTGGGTGAGCAGTTCTTC | CASSYSIVGEQFF
TRBJ2-3 | - | TRBV5-5 | - | TGTGCCAGCAGCTTGTCTTCTGGGTCAGATACGCAGTATTTT | CASSLSSGSDTQYF
TRBJ2-3 | TRBD1 | TRBV27 | - | TGTGCCAGCAGTCGGGACAGAGCCACAGATACGCAGTATTTT | CASSRDRATDTQYF
TRBJ2-2 | TRBD2 | TRBV19 | - | TGTGCCAGTAGTGGGGGGAGACTAGCGGGACACACCGGGGAGCTGTTTTTT | CASSGGRLAGHTGELFF
TRBJ2-5 | TRBD2 | TRBV5-6 | - | TGTGCCAGCAGCTTGGAGGGGACTAGCGGACAAGAGACCCAGTACTTC | CASSLEGTSGQETQYF
TRBJ1-6 | - | TRBV6-6 | - | TGTGCCAGCAGCGCAGCCGGCAGGAATTCACCCCTCCACTTT | CASSAAGRNSPLHF
TRBJ2-3 | - | TRBV27 | - | TGTGCCAGCGGGGTGCCGGGGACCTCAGATACGCAGTATTTT | CASGVPGTSDTQYF
TRBJ2-5 | TRBD2 | TRBV7-7 | - | TGTGCTAGCAGCCCCCACAGTGCGGGGGGGCCGAGGGAGACCCAGTACTTC | CASSPHSAGGPRETQYF
TRBJ2-3 | - | TRBV10-3 | - | TGTGCCATCAGTGAGTTAGGACCCTCTAGCACAGATACGCAGTATTTT | CAISELGPSSTDTQYF
TRBJ1-3 | TRBD1 | TRBV4-2 | - | TGTGCCAGCAGCCAAGAGGACAGGGGAGGTGGAAACACCATATATTTT | CASSQEDRGGGNTIYF
TRBJ1-1 | TRBD1 | TRBV10-3 | - | TGTGCCATCGGGCAGGGGGAGCCGGGCACTGAAGCTTTCTTT | CAIGQGEPGTEAFF
TRBJ2-1 | TRBD2 | TRBV5-1 | - | TGCGCCAGCAGCCCCCGGACTAGCGGGCCCGGGGTTGAGCAGTTCTTC | CASSPRTSGPGVEQFF
TRBJ2-3 | TRBD2 | TRBV5-1 | - | TGCGCCAGCAGCTTAGGGACTAGCGGGGGGGTCACAGATACGCAGTATTTT | CASSLGTSGGVTDTQYF
TRBJ2-1 | TRBD1 | TRBV5-4 | - | TGTGCCAGCAGCCCCCCACGGGACAGGGTACACAATGAGCAGTTCTTC | CASSPPRDRVHNEQFF
TRBJ2-1 | - | TRBV2 | once | TGTGCCAGCAGTGAAGCGCTTCAAGGGGATGAGCAGTTCTTC | CASSEALQGDEQFF
TRBJ1-6 | - | TRBV11-2 | - | TGTGCCAGCAGCTTAGGGCAGGGATTTTCACCCCTCCACTTT | CASSLGQGFSPLHF
TRBJ1-4 | - | TRBV12-5 | few | TGTGCTAGTGGATCCAGACAGCAACTGTTTTTT | CASGSRQQLFF
TRBJ2-1 | TRBD2 | TRBV30 | - | TGTGCCTGGAGTTTACTAGCGGGAGACAGTGAGCAGTTCTTC | CAWSLLAGDSEQFF
TRBJ2-2 | TRBD2 | TRBV6-6 | - | TGTGCCAGCAGTTACCTAGCGGGAGGGGGAACCGGGGAGCTGTTTTTT | CASSYLAGGGTGELFF
TRBJ2-7 | TRBD1 | TRBV7-2 | - | TGTGCCAGCAGCTTAGTGGAGGGACAGGGCTACGAGCAGTACTTC | CASSLVEGQGYEQYF
TRBJ1-1 | - | TRBV7-9 | - | TGTGCCAGCAAGACGAACACTGAAGCTTTCTTT | CASKTNTEAFF
TRBJ2-5 | - | TRBV27 | once | TGTGCCAGCAGTTTACGAGGCGTGAAGGGCATACCCTGGGAAGAGACCCAGTACTTC | CASSLRGVKGIPWEETQYF
TRBJ1-2 | TRBD1 | TRBV30 | - | TGTGCCTGGAGTTTCTCCGGGACAGGGGGAAGCTATGGCTACACCTTC | CAWSFSGTGGSYGYTF
TRBJ1-1 | - | TRBV19 | - | TGTGCCAGTAGTATGGGGCAGCTGAACACTGAAGCTTTCTTT | CASSMGQLNTEAFF
TRBJ2-5 | - | TRBV20-1 | - | TGCAGTGCCCGGGATGAGTCGACCCAGTACTTC | CSARDESTQYF
TRBJ1-3 | - | TRBV9 | - | TGTGCCAGCAGCGTAGGCCCCCCTCTCTCTGGAAACACCATATATTTT | CASSVGPPLSGNTIYF